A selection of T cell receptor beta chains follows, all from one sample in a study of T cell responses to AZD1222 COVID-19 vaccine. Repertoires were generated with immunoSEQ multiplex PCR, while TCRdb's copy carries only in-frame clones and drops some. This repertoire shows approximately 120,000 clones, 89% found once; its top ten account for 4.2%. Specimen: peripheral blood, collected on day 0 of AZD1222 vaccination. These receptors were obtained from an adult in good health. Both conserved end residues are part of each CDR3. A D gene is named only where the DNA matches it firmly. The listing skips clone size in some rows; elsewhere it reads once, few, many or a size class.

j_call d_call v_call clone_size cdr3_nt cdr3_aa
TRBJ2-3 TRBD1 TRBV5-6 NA TGTGCCAGCAGCTTGTACCTGACAGGGGGTAGCACAGATACGCAGTATTTT CASSLYLTGGSTDTQYF
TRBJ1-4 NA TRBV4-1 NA TGCGCCAGCAGCCAAAGACAGCTCGCAACTAATGAAAAACTGTTTTTT CASSQRQLATNEKLFF
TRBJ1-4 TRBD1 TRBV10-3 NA TGTGCCACAGGGGGGGTAGAGAATGAAAAACTGTTTTTT CATGGVENEKLFF
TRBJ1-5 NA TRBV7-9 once TGTGCCAGCAGCTTAGCGGGCAGGCTAAGGCAGCATTTT CASSLAGRLRQHF
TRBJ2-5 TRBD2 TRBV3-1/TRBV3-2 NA TGTGCCAGCAGTCCCATGAGTAGCGGGACAGAGACCCAGTACTTC CASSPMSSGTETQYF
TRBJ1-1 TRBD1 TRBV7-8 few TGTGCCAGCAGCTTAGCAGGACAGGGAGAGATGGGCACTGAAGCTTTCTTT CASSLAGQGEMGTEAFF
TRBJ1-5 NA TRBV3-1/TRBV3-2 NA TGTGCCAGCAGCCACGCCGCGGGTGAGGCCCCAGGACAGCCCCAGCATTTT CASSHAAGEAPGQPQHF
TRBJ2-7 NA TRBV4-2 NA TGTGCCAGCAGCCGCCAGATGGACAGCTCCTACGAGCAGTACTTC CASSRQMDSSYEQYF
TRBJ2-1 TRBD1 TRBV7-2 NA TGTGCCAGCAGCTTAAGGGGGCAGGGGGCCGTTGAGCAGTTCTTC CASSLRGQGAVEQFF
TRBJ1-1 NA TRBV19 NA TGTGCCAGTAGTATCCGGGGCACTGAAGCTTTCTTT CASSIRGTEAFF
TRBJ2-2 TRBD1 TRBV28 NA TGTGCCAGCAGTACCGGGACAGGGGCCACCGGGGAGCTGTTTTTT CASSTGTGATGELFF
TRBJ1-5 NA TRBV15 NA TGTGCCACCAGCAGTCAGTATAGCAATCAGCCCCAGCATTTT CATSSQYSNQPQHF
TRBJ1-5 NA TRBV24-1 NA TGTGCCACCGCAGGGTCAGGGAGAAATCAGCCCCAGCATTTT CATAGSGRNQPQHF
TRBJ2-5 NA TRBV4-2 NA TGTGCCAGCAGCCAAGAGAAAGGGAAAAACGAGACCCAGTACTTC CASSQEKGKNETQYF
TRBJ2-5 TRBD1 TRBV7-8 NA TGTGCCAGCAGCTTAGCCGTACAGGGGGCTTTAGAGACCCAGTACTTC CASSLAVQGALETQYF
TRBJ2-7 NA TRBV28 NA TGTGCCAGCAGTTTGGCCACCTTCTCCTACGAGCAGTACTTC CASSLATFSYEQYF
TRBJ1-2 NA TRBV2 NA TGTGCCAGCAGTACGTTCAGGATGATTTATGGCTACACCTTC CASSTFRMIYGYTF
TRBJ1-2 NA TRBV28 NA TGTGCCAGCATCCGGGGAGGAAATAACTATGGCTACACCTTC CASIRGGNNYGYTF
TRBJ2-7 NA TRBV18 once TGTGCCAGCTCACTTCGCCCCTACGAGCAGTACTTC CASSLRPYEQYF
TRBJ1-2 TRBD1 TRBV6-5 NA TGTGCCAGCAGTTACACAAGGACAGGGGATGGCTACACCTTC CASSYTRTGDGYTF
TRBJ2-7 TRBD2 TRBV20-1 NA TGCAGTGCTAGTCTGGCTAGCGGGAAATACGAGCAGTACTTC CSASLASGKYEQYF
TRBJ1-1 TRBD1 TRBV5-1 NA TGCGCCAGCAGCCCTGGACAGGGAGGCACTGAAGCTTTCTTT CASSPGQGGTEAFF
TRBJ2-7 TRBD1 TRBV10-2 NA TGCGCCAGCAGTCCGAGGACAGGGGGCAACGAGCAGTACTTC CASSPRTGGNEQYF
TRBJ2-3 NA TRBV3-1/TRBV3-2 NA TGTGCCAGCAGCGGGAGGAGTGCAGATACGCAGTATTTT CASSGRSADTQYF
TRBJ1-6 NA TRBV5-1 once TGCGCCAGCAGCTTGGGTTTACGGCAGGGTAATTCACCCCTCCACTTT CASSLGLRQGNSPLHF
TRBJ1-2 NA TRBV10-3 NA TGTGCCATCAGTGGTAGCAACTATGGCTACACCTTC CAISGSNYGYTF
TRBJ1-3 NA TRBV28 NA TGTGCCAGCAGTCCAGGGACCGCCTCTGGAAACACCATATATTTT CASSPGTASGNTIYF
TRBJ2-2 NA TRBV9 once TGTGCCAGCAGCGGCTCGGGGATTAACACCGGGGAGCTGTTTTTT CASSGSGINTGELFF
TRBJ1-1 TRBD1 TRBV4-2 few TGTGCCAGCAGCCAAGCTGCGGGCGGACAGGGTGGGAACACTGAAGCTTTCTTT CASSQAAGGQGGNTEAFF
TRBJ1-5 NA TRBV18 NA TGTGCCAGCTCACCCGCATCCGTGGACAATCAGCCCCAGCATTTT CASSPASVDNQPQHF
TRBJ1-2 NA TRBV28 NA TGTGCCAGCAGTTTACGCGACACTGAGGGCTACACCTTC CASSLRDTEGYTF
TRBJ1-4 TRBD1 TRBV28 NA TGTGCCAGCAGTTTATGGAAACAGGGGGAGAATGAAAAACTGTTTTTT CASSLWKQGENEKLFF
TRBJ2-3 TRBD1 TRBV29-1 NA TGCAGCGTTGACCGCTGGACAGGGGTGAAAGGTACGCAGTATTTT CSVDRWTGVKGTQYF
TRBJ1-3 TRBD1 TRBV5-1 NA TGCGCCAGCCGCCCGGGACAGGGGGAAGACACCATATATTTT CASRPGQGEDTIYF
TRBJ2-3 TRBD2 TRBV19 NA TGTGCCAGTAGACTCGACACTAGCGGCACAGATACGCAGTATTTT CASRLDTSGTDTQYF
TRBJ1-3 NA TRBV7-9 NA TGTGCCAGCAGCCCCTGGCCAGGCTTGAGCTCTGGAAACACCATATATTTT CASSPWPGLSSGNTIYF
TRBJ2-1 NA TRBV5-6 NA TGTGCCAGCGGTCTAGAGGGACTCTACCGAAAGCAGTTCTTC CASGLEGLYRKQFF
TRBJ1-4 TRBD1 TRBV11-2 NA TGTGCCAGCAGCTTATCTCTCTACAGGGGGATTAAAAAACTGTTTTTT CASSLSLYRGIKKLFF
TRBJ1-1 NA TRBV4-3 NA TGCGCCAGCAGCCAAGACGTACTAAGTTCCACTGAAGCTTTCTTT CASSQDVLSSTEAFF
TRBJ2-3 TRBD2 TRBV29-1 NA TGCAGCGGGGGATCTAGCGGGAGGACAGATACGCAGTATTTT CSGGSSGRTDTQYF
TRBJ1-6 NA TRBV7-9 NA TGTGCCAGCAGCTTAGTGGAGGATTCACCCCTCCACTTT CASSLVEDSPLHF
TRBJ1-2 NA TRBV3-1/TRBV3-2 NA TGTGCCAGCAGCCAAGCCTCCGTCGGGGCTCTTGGCTACACCTTC CASSQASVGALGYTF
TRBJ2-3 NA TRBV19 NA TGTGCCAGTACCTACGATCCGGGGGGCACAGATACGCAGTATTTT CASTYDPGGTDTQYF
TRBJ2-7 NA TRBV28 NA TGTGCCAGCAGTTTGACGAGGGGTACCTACGAGCAGTACTTC CASSLTRGTYEQYF
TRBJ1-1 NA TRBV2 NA TGTGCCAGCAGTGATTTCCGGGACACCCCACAGAACACTGAAGCTTTCTTT CASSDFRDTPQNTEAFF
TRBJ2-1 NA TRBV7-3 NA TGTGCCAGCAGCTTAAGGTCCACTTACAATGAGCAGTTCTTC CASSLRSTYNEQFF
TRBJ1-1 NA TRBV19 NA TGTGCCAGTTCAGTCTCGGGGGCTGTCACTGAAGCTTTCTTT CASSVSGAVTEAFF
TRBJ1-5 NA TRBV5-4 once TGTGCCAGCAGCTTGCAGGGGAATCAGCCCCAGCATTTT CASSLQGNQPQHF
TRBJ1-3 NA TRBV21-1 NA TGTGCCAGCAGGGGGGACAGGGCCTCCTCTGGAAACACCATATATTTT CASRGDRASSGNTIYF
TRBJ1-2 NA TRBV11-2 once TGTGCCAGCCGCAAGAACCAAGAGGGCTACACCTTC CASRKNQEGYTF
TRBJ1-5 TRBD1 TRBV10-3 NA TGTGCCATCAGTCCAGGGACAGGGGATCAGCCCCAGCATTTT CAISPGTGDQPQHF
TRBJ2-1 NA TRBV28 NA TGTGCCAGCAGAAGGGCGGGGCTCGATGAGCAGTTCTTC CASRRAGLDEQFF
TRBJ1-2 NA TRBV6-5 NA TGTGCCAGCAGTTACCAGGGAGGGGCCTCCGGCTACACCTTC CASSYQGGASGYTF
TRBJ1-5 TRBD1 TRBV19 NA TGTGCCAGTAGTCGACCGGGACAGGGTGCGAGTCAGCCCCAGCATTTT CASSRPGQGASQPQHF
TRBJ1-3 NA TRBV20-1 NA TGCAGTGCTAGTTCGGGGTATGGAAACACCATATATTTT CSASSGYGNTIYF
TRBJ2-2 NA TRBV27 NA TGTGCCAGCACCCATTACAGGGATAACACCGGGGAGCTGTTTTTT CASTHYRDNTGELFF
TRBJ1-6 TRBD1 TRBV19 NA TGTGCCAGCCGGGAACGGCGGGACAGGAATAATTCACCCCTCCACTTT CASRERRDRNNSPLHF
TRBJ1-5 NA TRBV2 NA TGTGCCAGCAGGGGGGACTCCCATCAGCCCCAGCATTTT CASRGDSHQPQHF
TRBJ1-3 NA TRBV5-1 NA TGCGCCAGCAGCTTAGACCTCTCTGGAAACACCATATATTTT CASSLDLSGNTIYF
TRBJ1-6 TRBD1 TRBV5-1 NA TGCGCCAGCAGCTTGGGACAGGGGCAAGAATCCCTCCACTTT CASSLGQGQESLHF